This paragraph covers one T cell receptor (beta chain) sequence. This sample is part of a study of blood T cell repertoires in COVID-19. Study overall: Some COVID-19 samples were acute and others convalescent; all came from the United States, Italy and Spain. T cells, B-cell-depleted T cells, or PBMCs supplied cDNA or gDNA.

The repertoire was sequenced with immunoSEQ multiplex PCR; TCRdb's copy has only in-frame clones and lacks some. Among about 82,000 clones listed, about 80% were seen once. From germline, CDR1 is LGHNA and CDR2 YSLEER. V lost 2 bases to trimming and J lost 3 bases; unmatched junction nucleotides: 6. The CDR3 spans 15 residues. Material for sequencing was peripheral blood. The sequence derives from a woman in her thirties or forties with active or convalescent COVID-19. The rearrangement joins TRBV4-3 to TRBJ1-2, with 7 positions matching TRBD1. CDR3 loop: CASSQNYDRDYGYTF. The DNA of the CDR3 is TGCGCCAGCAGCCAAAACTATGACAGGGACTATGGCTACACCTTC.